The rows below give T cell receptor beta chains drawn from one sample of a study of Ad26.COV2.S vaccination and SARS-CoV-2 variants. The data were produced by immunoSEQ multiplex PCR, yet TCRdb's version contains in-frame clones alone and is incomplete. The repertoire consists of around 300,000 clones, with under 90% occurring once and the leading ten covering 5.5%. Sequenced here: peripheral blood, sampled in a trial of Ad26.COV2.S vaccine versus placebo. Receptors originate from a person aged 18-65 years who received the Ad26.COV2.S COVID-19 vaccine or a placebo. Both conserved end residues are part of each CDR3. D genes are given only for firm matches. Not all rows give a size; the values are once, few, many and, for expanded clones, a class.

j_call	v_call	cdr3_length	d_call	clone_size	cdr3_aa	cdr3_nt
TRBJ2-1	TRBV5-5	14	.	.	CASSPGEVYNEQFF	TGTGCCAGCAGCCCCGGAGAGGTTTACAATGAGCAGTTCTTC
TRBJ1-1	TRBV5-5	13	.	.	CASSPGLNTEAFF	TGTGCCAGCAGCCCCGGACTAAACACTGAAGCTTTCTTT
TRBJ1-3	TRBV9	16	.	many	CASSQGQGRSGNTIYF	TGTGCCAGCAGCCAGGGGCAGGGACGCTCTGGAAACACCATATATTTT
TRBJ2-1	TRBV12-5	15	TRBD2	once	CASVPSGGLYNEQFF	TGTGCTAGTGTTCCTAGCGGGGGCCTATACAATGAGCAGTTCTTC
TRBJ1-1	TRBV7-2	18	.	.	CASSLQGLRQRLNTEAFF	TGTGCCAGCAGCTTACAAGGTTTGCGACAGAGACTGAACACTGAAGCTTTCTTT
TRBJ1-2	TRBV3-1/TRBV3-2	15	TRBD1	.	CASSQQGASNYGYTF	TGTGCCAGCAGCCAACAGGGGGCCAGTAACTATGGCTACACCTTC
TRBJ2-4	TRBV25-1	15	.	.	CASSESGLAKNIQYF	TGTGCCAGCAGTGAATCAGGCCTAGCCAAAAACATTCAGTACTTC
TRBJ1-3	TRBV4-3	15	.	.	CASSQDVIPGNTIYF	TGCGCCAGCAGCCAAGATGTAATTCCTGGAAACACCATATATTTT
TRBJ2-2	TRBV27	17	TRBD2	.	CASSFRLAGGNTGELFF	TGTGCCAGCAGTTTTCGTCTAGCGGGAGGGAACACCGGGGAGCTGTTTTTT
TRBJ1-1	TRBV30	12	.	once	CAWRIMVAEAFF	TGTGCCTGGAGAATTATGGTAGCTGAAGCTTTCTTT
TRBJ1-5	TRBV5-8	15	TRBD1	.	CASSLEGQGKQPQHF	TGTGCCAGCAGCTTGGAGGGACAGGGAAAACAGCCCCAGCATTTT
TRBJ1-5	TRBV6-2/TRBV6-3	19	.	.	CASSYSRGAQTRPNQPQHF	TGTGCCAGCAGTTACTCGAGGGGTGCGCAGACTAGGCCGAATCAGCCCCAGCATTTT
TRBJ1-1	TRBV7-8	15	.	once	CASSLDDMRWTEAFF	TGTGCCAGCAGCTTAGATGACATGCGGTGGACTGAAGCTTTCTTT
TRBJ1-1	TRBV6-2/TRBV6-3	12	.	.	CASSPGGTEAFF	TGTGCCAGCAGCCCGGGGGGGACTGAAGCTTTCTTT
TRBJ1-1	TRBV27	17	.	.	CASSFRTFRGMNTEAFF	TGTGCCAGCAGTTTCCGGACCTTCAGGGGCATGAACACTGAAGCTTTCTTT
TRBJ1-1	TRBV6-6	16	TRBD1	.	CASSYPQGRVYTEAFF	TGTGCCAGCAGTTATCCACAGGGGAGGGTGTACACTGAAGCTTTCTTT
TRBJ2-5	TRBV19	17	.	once	CASSKGVAQAWGETQYF	TGTGCCAGTAGTAAAGGGGTAGCCCAGGCATGGGGAGAGACCCAGTACTTC
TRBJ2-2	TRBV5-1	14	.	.	CASSLGTNTGELFF	TGCGCCAGCAGCTTGGGGACGAACACCGGGGAGCTGTTTTTT
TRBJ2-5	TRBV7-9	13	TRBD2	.	CASSFEGGETQYF	TGTGCCAGCAGTTTTGAGGGAGGGGAGACCCAGTACTTC